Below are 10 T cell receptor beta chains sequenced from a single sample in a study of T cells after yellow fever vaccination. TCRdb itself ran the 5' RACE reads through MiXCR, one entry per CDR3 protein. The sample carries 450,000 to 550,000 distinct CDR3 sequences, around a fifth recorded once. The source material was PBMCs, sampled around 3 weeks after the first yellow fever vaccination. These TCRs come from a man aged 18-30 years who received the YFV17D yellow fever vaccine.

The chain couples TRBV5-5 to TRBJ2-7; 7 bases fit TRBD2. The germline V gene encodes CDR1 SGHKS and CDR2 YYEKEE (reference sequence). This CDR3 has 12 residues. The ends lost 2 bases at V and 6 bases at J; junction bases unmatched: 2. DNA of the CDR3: TGTGCCAGCAGCTTCCGGACTAGCGAGCAGTACTTC. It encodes CASSFRTSEQYF.

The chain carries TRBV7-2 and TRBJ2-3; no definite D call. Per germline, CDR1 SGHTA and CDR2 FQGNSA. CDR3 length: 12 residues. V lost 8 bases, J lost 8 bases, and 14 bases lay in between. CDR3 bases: TGTGCCAGCGGCGGACCTCCGGGTACGCAGTATTTT. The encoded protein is CASGGPPGTQYF.

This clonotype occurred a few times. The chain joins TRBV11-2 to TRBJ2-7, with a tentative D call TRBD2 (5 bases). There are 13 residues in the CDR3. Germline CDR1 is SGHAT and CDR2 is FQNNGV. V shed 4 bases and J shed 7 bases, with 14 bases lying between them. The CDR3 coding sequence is TGTGCCAGCAGCTGGGTGGATTCGGGAGAGCAGTACTTC. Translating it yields CASSWVDSGEQYF.

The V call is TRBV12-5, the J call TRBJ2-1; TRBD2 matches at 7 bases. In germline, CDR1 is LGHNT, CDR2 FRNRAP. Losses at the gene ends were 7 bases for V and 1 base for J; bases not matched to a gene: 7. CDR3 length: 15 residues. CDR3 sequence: CASAPGLGSYNEQFF. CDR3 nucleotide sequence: TGTGCTAGTGCCCCTGGACTAGGATCCTACAATGAGCAGTTCTTC.

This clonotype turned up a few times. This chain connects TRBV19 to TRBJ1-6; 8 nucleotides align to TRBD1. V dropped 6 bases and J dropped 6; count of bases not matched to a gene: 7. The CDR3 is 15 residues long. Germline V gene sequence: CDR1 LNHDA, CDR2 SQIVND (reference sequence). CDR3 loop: CASSNRGMVNSPLHF. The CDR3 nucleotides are TGTGCCAGTAGCAACAGGGGGATGGTTAATTCACCCCTCCACTTT.

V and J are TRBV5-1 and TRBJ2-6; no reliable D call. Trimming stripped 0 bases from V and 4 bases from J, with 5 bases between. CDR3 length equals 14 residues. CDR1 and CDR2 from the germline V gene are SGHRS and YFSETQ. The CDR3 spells CASSLVRGANVLTF. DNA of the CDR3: TGCGCCAGCAGCTTGGTAAGAGGGGCCAACGTCCTGACTTTC.

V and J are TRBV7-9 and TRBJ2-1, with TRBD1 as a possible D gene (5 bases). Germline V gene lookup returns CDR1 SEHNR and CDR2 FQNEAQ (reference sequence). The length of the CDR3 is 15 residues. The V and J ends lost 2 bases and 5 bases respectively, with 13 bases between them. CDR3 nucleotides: TGTGCCAGCAGCTTAATCAGGGTTTCGGACAATGAGCAGTTCTTC. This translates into CASSLIRVSDNEQFF.

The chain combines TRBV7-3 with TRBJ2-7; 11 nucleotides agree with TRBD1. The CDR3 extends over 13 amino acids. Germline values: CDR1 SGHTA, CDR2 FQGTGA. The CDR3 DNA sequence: TGTGGCCCCGGACAGGGGGCTTCTTACGAGCAGTACGTC. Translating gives CGPGQGASYEQYV.

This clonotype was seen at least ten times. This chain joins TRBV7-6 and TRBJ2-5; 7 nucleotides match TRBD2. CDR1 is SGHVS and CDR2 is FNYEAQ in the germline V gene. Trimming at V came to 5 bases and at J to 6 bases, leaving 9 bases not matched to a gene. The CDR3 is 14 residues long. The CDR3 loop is CASSLPGGRQTQYF. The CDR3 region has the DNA TGTGCCAGCAGCCTACCCGGGGGGAGACAGACCCAGTACTTC.

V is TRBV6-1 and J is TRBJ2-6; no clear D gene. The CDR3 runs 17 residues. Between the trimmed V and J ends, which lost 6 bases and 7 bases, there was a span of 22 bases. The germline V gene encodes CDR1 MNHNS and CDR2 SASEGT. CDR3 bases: TGTGCCAGCAGCATCACGGGCGGCCGAGGTGTCGCCAACGTCCTGACTTTC. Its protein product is CASSITGGRGVANVLTF.